This T cell receptor (beta chain) emerged from a study of cytomegalovirus exposure and HLA in healthy donors. Study-wide results and limits: Rarity characterized most TCR sequences, yet some public TCRs appeared in many donors. TCR clusters originating in the first cohort tended to co-occur in the roughly 130 validation repertoires, according to a later analysis. Cytomegalovirus association was assigned to around 150 TCR beta chains.

The data were produced by immunoSEQ multiplex PCR, yet TCRdb's version contains in-frame clones alone and is incomplete. Among 150,000 to 200,000 clones listed, 88% were seen once. In regard to this clone: Its target is unknown.

The J segment lost 3 bases and the V segment lost 3 bases, leaving 5 bases of the junction unmatched. The CDR3 extends over 15 amino acids. The V gene's germline CDR1 is SGHTA and CDR2 FQGNSA. Separate from the approximately 700-subject first cohort was the roughly 120-subject validation cohort, to which the donors belonged. The sequence was collected from a man aged 18 to 29 in good health and CMV-seronegative. Sample: PBMCs. The genes are TRBV7-2 and TRBJ2-1, with TRBD1 matching over 7 bases. The CDR3 nucleotides are TGTGCCAGCAGCTTCCGGGACAGCCTCTACAATGAGCAGTTCTTC. Its translation is CASSFRDSLYNEQFF.